This T cell receptor (beta chain) was sequenced in a study of tumor-infiltrating T cells and Merkel cell polyomavirus. Study overall: The T cells studied were KLL-specific CD8+ cells against Merkel polyomavirus. Patients were followed a median of approximately three years, range 1.1 to 6.0.

The protocol was immunoSEQ multiplex PCR, while the TCRdb copy is restricted to in-frame clones and leaves out a portion. In the table there are about 25,000 clones, approximately 90% of which are singletons. Immunohistochemistry showed robust Merkel cell polyomavirus Large T antigen staining in every patient's tumor. The CDR3 covers 12 residues. Trimming pared 3 bases from V and 5 bases from J, leaving 8 bases between. Per germline, CDR1 SGHTA and CDR2 FQGNSA. Sequenced input: lymph node tissue. The receptor comes from a man aged 50 to 59 with Merkel cell carcinoma. The chain couples TRBV7-2 to TRBJ2-7, with TRBD1 as a possible D gene (5 bases). The CDR3 region has the DNA TGTGCCAGCAGCTTTTTGACAGACGAGCAGTACTTC. Translating it yields CASSFLTDEQYF.